This T cell receptor (beta chain) was retrieved from a study of T cells in tumors after PD-1 blockade. Study background: A subset received ongoing vismodegib 150 mg daily alongside anti-PD-1 therapy.

Sequencing was performed with immunoSEQ multiplex PCR; in TCRdb, only in-frame clones are kept and a portion is missing. The data contain about 47,000 clones, 75% to 80% of them singletons. Input was roughly 600 ng to 6,004 ng of genomic DNA from tumor or blood. The CDR3 has 17 amino acids. V lost 3 bases and J lost 6, with 23 bases in between. Germline-derived CDR1 and CDR2 are SGHNT and YENEEA. The sequence came from a human donor with basal cell carcinoma. Sequenced material: PBMCs, taken before anti-PD-1 treatment. The J gene is TRBJ1-2, the V gene TRBV11-3; the D gene is possibly TRBD1 (6 bases). The DNA for the CDR3 is TGTGCCAGCAGCTTGGGAGAGGGGCCAGGGGCAACGGATGGCTACACCTTC. It yields the protein CASSLGEGPGATDGYTF. The variable domain in full, completed from reference TRBV11-3 and TRBJ1-2, reads EAGVVQSPRYKIIEKKQPVAFWCNPISGHNTLYWYLQNLGQGPELLIRYENEEAVDDSQLPKDRFSAERLKGVDSTLKIQPAELGDSAVYLCASSLGEGPGATDGYTFGSGTRLTVV.